The clone carrying this T cell receptor beta chain was recorded many times. The antigen is unknown. This CDR3 has 16 amino acids. Germline-derived CDR1 and CDR2 are ENHRY and SYGVKD. V lost 3 bases and J lost 6; bases outside the gene matches: 4. The data belong to a study of CD8 T cells in ankylosing spondylitis. Study-level findings and limits: There was reportedly significant enrichment of clones that were disease-linked in matched ankylosing spondylitis synovial fluid. Some of the motif variants had earlier been found in reactive arthritis patients' fluid and blood. Ankylosing spondylitis blood appeared to be characterized by a TCR beta motif of about 8 highly homologous variants. Peripheral blood held disease-linked clones only at relatively low frequency, and these were CD8+.

With molecular barcodes, quantitative 5'-RACE was used to make the TCR beta libraries. In TCRdb, the 5' RACE reads were re-called with MiXCR into one record per CDR3 protein. The data show about 90,000 distinct CDR3 sequences, with about 8.1% seen just once and under 35% held by the top ten. The chain carries TRBV10-3 and TRBJ2-1; 14 bases match TRBD2. The TCR sequence derives from a male donor with ankylosing spondylitis. The sample taken for sequencing was blood, either unsorted or a sorted T cell fraction (not recorded which). The CDR3 bases are TGTGCCATCAGTGATCCGACTAGCGGGAGGGCCAATGAGCAGTTCTTC. Its protein is CAISDPTSGRANEQFF.